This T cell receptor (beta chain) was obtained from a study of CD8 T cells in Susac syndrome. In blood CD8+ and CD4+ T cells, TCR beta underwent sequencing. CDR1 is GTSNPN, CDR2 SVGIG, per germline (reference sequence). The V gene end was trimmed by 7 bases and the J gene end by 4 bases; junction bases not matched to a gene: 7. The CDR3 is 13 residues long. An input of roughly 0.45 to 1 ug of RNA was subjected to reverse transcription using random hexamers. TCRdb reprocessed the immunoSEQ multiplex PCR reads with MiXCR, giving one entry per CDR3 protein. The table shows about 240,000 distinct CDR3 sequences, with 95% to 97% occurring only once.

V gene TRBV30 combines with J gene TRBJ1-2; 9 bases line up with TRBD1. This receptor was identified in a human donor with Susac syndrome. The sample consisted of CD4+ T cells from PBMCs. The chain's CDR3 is CASGTGSIYGYTF. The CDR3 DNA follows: TGTGCCTCCGGGACAGGGTCGATCTATGGCTACACCTTC.